The 26 T cell receptor beta chains presented below share a single source sample, sequenced in a study of T cells of healthy individuals (dated by TCRdb to between 2017 and 2018). Library construction relied on 5' RACE. Sequenced on an Illumina MiSeq. Clones were called with MiXCR by TCRdb after fastp trimmed the public reads at Q25, and only in-frame beta chains were retained. Under each unique CDR3 protein, matching rows form one entry showing the most common genes and DNA. The sample records about 100,000 distinct CDR3 sequences, approximately 18% of which are singletons. Clones ranked in the top ten supply about 6% of the sample. Receptors were obtained from a human donor in good health.

This chain uses TRBV20-1 with TRBJ1-1; 8 nucleotides agree with TRBD1. Trimming removed 5 bases from V and 3 bases from J; junction bases left unmatched: 2. The CDR3 is made up of 12 amino acids. The V gene's germline CDR1 is DFQATT and CDR2 SNEGSKA (reference sequence). This chain's CDR3 is CSAGQGDTEAFF. The CDR3 DNA is TGCAGTGCTGGACAGGGTGACACTGAAGCTTTCTTT.

Ten or more counts support this clonotype. This chain links TRBV4-2 with TRBJ1-5, with D perhaps matching TRBD1 (6 bases). V shed 0 bases and J shed 1 base, with 7 bases lying between them. CDR1 LGHNA and CDR2 YNFKEQ come from the germline V gene. The length of the CDR3 is 15 residues. In DNA, the CDR3 is TGTGCCAGCAGCCAAGAGAGGGGGAGCAATCAGCCCCAGCATTTT. Its protein product is CASSQERGSNQPQHF.

A few counts support this clonotype. The chain recombines TRBV9 with TRBJ2-1; D possibly corresponds to TRBD2 (6 bases). CDR3 length: 11 amino acids. Germline assignment: CDR1 SGDLS and CDR2 YYNGEE. V was shortened by 3 bases and J by 12 bases, with 10 bases between the two germline ends. CDR3: CASSAGGLQFF. DNA of the CDR3: TGTGCCAGCAGCGCCGGGGGTTTGCAGTTCTTC.

This clonotype was recorded many times. This rearrangement joins TRBV5-6 to TRBJ1-6, with D perhaps matching TRBD1 (5 bases). This CDR3 has 15 residues. V gave up 7 bases and J gave up 7 bases, with 18 bases separating them. Germline V lookup: CDR1 SGHDT, CDR2 YYEEEE. The CDR3 coding sequence is TGTGCCAGCTTCATGCGAGGGGTGGTAAATTCACCCCTCCACTTT. Its protein product is CASFMRGVVNSPLHF.

The chain carries TRBV9 and TRBJ2-7; D is perhaps TRBD2 (6 bases). Germline CDR1 SGDLS, CDR2 YYNGEE. There are 13 residues in the CDR3. Trimming left V 3 bases short and J 6 bases short, with 13 bases between. The CDR3 nucleotides read TGTGCCAGCAGCGGGGCCTCCGGGAGCGAGCAGTACTTC. Protein product: CASSGASGSEQYF.

The table lists this clonotype with a few counts. This chain links TRBV2 with TRBJ2-1; 9 bases align to TRBD2. Germline values: CDR1 SNHLY, CDR2 FYNNEI. The CDR3 has 16 amino acids. V was pared by 6 bases and J by 2 bases, with 8 bases of the junction left unmatched. CDR3 coding DNA: TGTGCCAGCAGCGAACGAGCTAGCGGGACCTACAATGAGCAGTTCTTC. This gives the protein CASSERASGTYNEQFF.

There are many counts of this clonotype. The chain is built from TRBV20-1 and TRBJ2-7; D might be TRBD2 (5 bases). Germline V gene lookup returns CDR1 DFQATT and CDR2 SNEGSKA (reference sequence). The V end lost 5 bases, the J end lost 2 bases, and 16 bases lay between the germline ends. This CDR3 is built from 14 residues. This chain's CDR3 is CSAPGLLGTYEQYF. CDR3 nucleotide sequence: TGCAGTGCTCCCGGACTCCTAGGGACCTACGAGCAGTACTTC.

This clonotype was counted between two and nine times. The rearrangement joins TRBV20-1 to TRBJ2-7; no definite D call. This CDR3 has 14 residues. Trimming took off 1 base at V and 4 bases at J, with 14 bases between the two ends. Germline CDR1 and CDR2: DFQATT and SNEGSKA (reference sequence). CDR3: CSARGQEFTYEQYF. The DNA for the CDR3 is TGCAGTGCTAGAGGGCAAGAGTTTACTTACGAGCAGTACTTC.

The gene calls are TRBV12-3 or TRBV12-4 and TRBJ2-5, with D perhaps TRBD2 (6 bases). CDR3 size: 15 residues. Between the trimmed V and J ends, which lost 4 bases and 4 bases, there was a span of 16 bases. The CDR3 sequence is CASSSQNRGIETQYF. As DNA, the CDR3 is TGTGCCAGCAGTTCCCAGAATCGGGGGATAGAGACCCAGTACTTC.

The chain uses TRBV6-6 and TRBJ2-4; D not certain. V was trimmed by 4 bases and J by 1 base, leaving 20 bases between them. Per germline, CDR1 MNHNY and CDR2 SVGAGI (reference sequence). The length of the CDR3 is 18 residues. CDR3 nucleotides: TGTGCCAGCAGTTCCCATCGGTTGGGGTTGTTGGCCAAAAACATTCAGTACTTC. Residues: CASSSHRLGLLAKNIQYF.

This clonotype was observed a few times. The chain joins TRBV7-3 to TRBJ2-5; D is unresolved. The CDR3 is 13 amino acids. Trimming stripped 1 base from V and 3 bases from J, with 6 bases between. CDR1 SGHTA and CDR2 FQGTGA come from the germline V gene. In DNA, the CDR3 is TGTGCCAGCAGCTTAATGGGTGAAGAGACCCAGTACTTC. This sequence encodes CASSLMGEETQYF.

This clonotype occurred a few times. V usage is TRBV5-1 and J usage is TRBJ2-3; perhaps TRBD2 as D (6 bases). V lost 4 bases, J lost 2 bases, and 14 bases lay in between. This CDR3 is 15 amino acids long. Per germline, CDR1 SGHRS and CDR2 YFSETQ. The DNA for the CDR3 is TGCGCCAGCAGCCTGCCGAGCGGGCTCACAGATACGCAGTATTTT. Amino acids: CASSLPSGLTDTQYF.

This clonotype was counted between two and nine times. V and J are TRBV7-2 and TRBJ1-1; perhaps TRBD1 as D (5 bases). The germline V gene encodes CDR1 SGHTA and CDR2 FQGNSA. The CDR3 has 13 residues. Trimming took off 5 bases at V and 1 base at J, with 8 bases between the two ends. The CDR3 region is CASSRGQNTEAFF. The CDR3 DNA follows: TGTGCCAGCAGCCGCGGACAGAACACTGAAGCTTTCTTT.

CDR3 in DNA: TGCAGTGCTAGAGACCGGGAGGACTACGAGCAGTACTTC. Amino acid sequence: CSARDREDYEQYF. The gene calls are TRBV20-1 and TRBJ2-7, with 7 bases fitting TRBD2. J gave up 3 bases and V 0 bases, and 2 bases lay outside the gene matches. The CDR3 length is 13 residues. The germline gives CDR1 DFQATT, CDR2 SNEGSKA (reference sequence).

This chain connects TRBV28 to TRBJ1-6; D gene uncertain. From germline, CDR1 is MDHEN and CDR2 SYDVKM. CDR3 length: 13 amino acids. The V end was cut by 3 bases, the J end by 7 bases, with 7 bases between. CDR3 region: CASSFSLNSPLHF. CDR3 in DNA: TGTGCCAGCAGTTTTTCCCTGAATTCACCCCTCCACTTT. Supplemented by reference TRBV28 and TRBJ1-6, the full variable domain reads DVKVTQSSRYLVKRTGEKVFLECVQDMDHENMFWYRQDPGLGLRLIYFSYDVKMKEKGDIPEGYSVSREKKERFSLILESASTNQTSMYLCASSFSLNSPLHFGNGTRLTVT.

The chain joins TRBV30 to TRBJ1-2; TRBD1 matches 7 bases. Per germline, CDR1 GTSNPN and CDR2 SVGIG (reference sequence). V was pared by 3 bases and J by 6 bases, with 4 bases of the junction left unmatched. CDR3 size: 12 residues. CDR3 DNA: TGTGCCTGGAGCCTGACAGGGAATGGCTACACCTTC. Its protein is CAWSLTGNGYTF.

The chain uses TRBV7-6 and TRBJ2-7, with 8 bases identical to TRBD1. V trimming: 0 bases; J trimming: 3 bases; junction bases outside the gene matches: 7. CDR1 and CDR2 from the germline V gene are SGHVS and FNYEAQ. The CDR3 has 16 residues. This CDR3 is CASSLAWETGVYEQYF. In DNA form, the CDR3 reads TGTGCCAGCAGCTTAGCGTGGGAGACAGGGGTCTACGAGCAGTACTTC. The variable domain in full, completed from reference TRBV7-6 and TRBJ2-7, reads GAGVSQSPRYKVTKRGQDVALRCDPISGHVSLYWYRQALGQGPEFLTYFNYEAQQDKSGLPNDRFSAERPEGSISTLTIQRTEQRDSAMYRCASSLAWETGVYEQYFGPGTRLTVT.

The V and J genes are TRBV6-6 and TRBJ1-6, with D unclear. CDR1 and CDR2 (germline): MNHNY, SVGAGI (reference sequence). Deletions cut 0 bases from V and 7 bases from J, with 10 bases between. There are 15 residues in the CDR3. Here the CDR3 DNA reads TGTGCCAGCAGTTACTCCGGGTGGTACAATTCACCCCTCCACTTT. Translation gives CASSYSGWYNSPLHF.

This clonotype has just a few counts. CDR3 amino acids: CAISVPSTDTQYF. For the CDR3, the DNA is TGTGCCATCAGTGTCCCTAGCACAGATACGCAGTATTTT. The chain uses TRBV10-3 and TRBJ2-3; D is unclear. The V end was cut by 4 bases, the J end by 0 bases, with 5 bases between. Germline V gives CDR1 ENHRY, CDR2 SYGVKD. This CDR3 has 13 residues.

A few counts support this clonotype. In nucleotides, the CDR3 is TGTGCCAGCAGCCCGCAGGGGAGGTACGAGCAGTACTTC. It codes for CASSPQGRYEQYF. The chain joins TRBV7-9 to TRBJ2-7; D may correspond to TRBD1 or TRBD2 (6 bases each). Germline V CDR1 and CDR2: SEHNR, FQNEAQ (reference sequence). This CDR3 has 13 residues. The V gene lost 5 bases and the J gene lost 4 bases, with 12 bases spanning the gap. The complete variable domain, with remaining parts taken from reference TRBV7-9 and TRBJ2-7, reads DTGVSQNPRHKITKRGQNVTFRCDPISEHNRLYWYRQTLGQGPEFLTYFQNEAQLEKSRLLSDRFSAERPKGSFSTLEIQRTEQGDSAMYLCASSPQGRYEQYFGPGTRLTVT.

V and J are TRBV6-2 or TRBV6-3 and TRBJ2-5; 7 nucleotides align to TRBD2. The CDR3 consists of 17 residues. V lost 8 bases, J lost 5 bases, and 20 bases stayed unmatched. Germline CDR1 is MNHEY and CDR2 is SVGEGT. CDR3 residues: CASGRGRVPLRKETQYF. CDR3 bases: TGTGCCAGCGGGCGGGGGAGGGTTCCCCTGCGAAAGGAGACCCAGTACTTC.

This clonotype was detected a few times. The chain carries TRBV7-2 and TRBJ2-1; D unclear. Germline V gene lookup returns CDR1 SGHTA and CDR2 FQGNSA. V lost 6 bases to trimming and J lost 4 bases, with 7 bases between them. CDR3 length: 12 amino acids. The CDR3 sequence is CASRPLYNEQFF. CDR3 sequence (DNA): TGTGCCAGCAGACCCTTATACAATGAGCAGTTCTTC.

The J gene is TRBJ1-6, the V gene TRBV20-1, with 8 bases that match TRBD1. This CDR3 is 15 amino acids long. Germline V gives CDR1 DFQATT, CDR2 SNEGSKA (reference sequence). With 1 base clipped from V and 5 bases from J, the junction kept 4 bases outside the gene matches. This CDR3 reads CSARGLTGDNSPLHF. For the CDR3, the DNA is TGCAGTGCTAGAGGATTGACAGGGGATAATTCACCCCTCCACTTT.

The rearrangement uses TRBV20-1 and TRBJ1-4; 8 bases fit TRBD1. V dropped 6 bases and J dropped 10; count of bases not matched to a gene: 7. Germline V CDR1 and CDR2: DFQATT, SNEGSKA (reference sequence). The CDR3 covers 12 residues. The CDR3 region is CSADDRGGKLFF. The CDR3 coding sequence is TGCAGTGCGGATGACAGGGGTGGAAAACTGTTTTTT.

This clonotype occurred a few times. The CDR3 sequence: CASSRLSGRGGTEAFF. The CDR3 coding sequence is TGCGCCAGCAGTCGCCTCTCGGGGAGAGGGGGGACTGAAGCTTTCTTT. J is TRBJ1-1 and V is TRBV23-1, with a tentative D call TRBD1 (6 bases). TRBV23-1 is treated as an ORF (open reading frame) with a function not yet certain. Trimming shortened V by 4 bases and J by 5 bases, and 20 bases separated the two germline ends. The CDR3 contains 16 residues.

The chain joins TRBV7-2 to TRBJ2-1; 11 bases line up with TRBD2. The germline CDR1 and CDR2 sequences are SGHTA and FQGNSA. The CDR3 has 17 amino acids. V gave up 5 bases and J gave up 8 bases; unmatched junction bases: 14. In nucleotides, the CDR3 is TGTGCCAGCAGCCCCCGGGCCAGTAGCGGGAGGGACTATGAGCAGTTCTTC. Its protein product is CASSPRASSGRDYEQFF.